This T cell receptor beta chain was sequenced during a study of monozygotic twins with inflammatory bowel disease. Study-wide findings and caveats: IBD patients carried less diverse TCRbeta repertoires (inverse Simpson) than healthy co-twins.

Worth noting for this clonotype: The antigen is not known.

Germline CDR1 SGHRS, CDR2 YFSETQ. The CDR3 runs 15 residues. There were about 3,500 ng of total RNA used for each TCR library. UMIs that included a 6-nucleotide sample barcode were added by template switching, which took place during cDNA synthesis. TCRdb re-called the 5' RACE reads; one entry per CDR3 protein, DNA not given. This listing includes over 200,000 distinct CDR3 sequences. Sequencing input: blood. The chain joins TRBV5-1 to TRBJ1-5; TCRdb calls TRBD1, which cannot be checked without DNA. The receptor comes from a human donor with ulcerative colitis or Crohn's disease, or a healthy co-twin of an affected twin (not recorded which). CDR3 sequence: CASSPSPGGDQPQHF.